The rows below give T cell receptor beta chains drawn from one sample of a study of blood T cell repertoires in COVID-19. The repertoire was sequenced with immunoSEQ multiplex PCR; TCRdb's copy has only in-frame clones and lacks some. The sample has roughly 50,000 clones, 75% to 90% seen once. What was sequenced was peripheral blood. The receptor source for this set is a woman aged 55-70 years with active COVID-19. CDR3s include the opening cysteine and the closing phenylalanine or tryptophan. The order of the fields is CDR3 length, V gene, J gene, D gene, clone size, CDR3 DNA, CDR3 protein. D genes are given only for firm matches. Part of the rows lack a size; the others show once, few, many or a class for expanded clones.

15,TRBV28,TRBJ1-2,TRBD1,.,TGTGCCAGCAGTTCAAACGCCGGGACAGGTGGCGGCTACACCTTC,CASSSNAGTGGGYTF
17,TRBV18,TRBJ1-3,.,.,TGTGCCAGCTCACCGCCGAAAGGGGGATTAGCAGGAAACACCATATATTTT,CASSPPKGGLAGNTIYF
14,TRBV7-8,TRBJ2-2,.,.,TGTGCCAGCAGCCTACCCCACGGGACCGGGGAGCTGTTTTTT,CASSLPHGTGELFF
15,TRBV27,TRBJ1-1,.,.,TGTGCCAGCAGTCTGAGGCTGGGGGCGGGGGATGTGGCTTTCTTT,CASSLRLGAGDVAFF
13,TRBV25-1,TRBJ1-5,TRBD1,.,TGTGCCAGCAGGGGACAGGGATCTCAGCCCCAGCATTTT,CASRGQGSQPQHF
17,TRBV9,TRBJ2-7,TRBD2,.,TGTGCCAGCAGCGTAGGCCCGCTAGCGGGGGGGCAGAACGAGCAGTACTTC,CASSVGPLAGGQNEQYF
14,TRBV5-4,TRBJ2-7,TRBD1,.,TGTGCCAGCAGCTTAGACAGGGGGTCCTACGAGCAGTACTTC,CASSLDRGSYEQYF
15,TRBV9,TRBJ1-2,.,once,TGTGCCAGCAGCCCGGTGGGCGATCCCCCCTATGGCTACACCTTC,CASSPVGDPPYGYTF
16,TRBV7-6,TRBJ2-2,TRBD2,.,TGTGCCAGCAGCTATAGGACTAGTGTTAACACCGGGGAGCTGTTTTTT,CASSYRTSVNTGELFF
14,TRBV18,TRBJ1-2,.,.,TGTGCCAGCTCACCTCAGGGCGCTAACTATGGCTACACCTTC,CASSPQGANYGYTF
14,TRBV6-6,TRBJ1-1,.,.,TGTGCCAGCAGTTATCACCAGGGGAACACTGAAGCTTTCTTT,CASSYHQGNTEAFF
16,TRBV6-2/TRBV6-3,TRBJ2-5,TRBD1,.,TGTGCCAGCAGTTACTCAGGACAGGCCCAGATCGAGACCCAGTACTTC,CASSYSGQAQIETQYF
15,TRBV19,TRBJ2-3,.,.,TGTGCCAGTAGTATTCCAAGGGGGAGCACAGATACGCAGTATTTT,CASSIPRGSTDTQYF
16,TRBV5-1,TRBJ1-2,TRBD1,.,TGCGCCAGCAGCCACTCATCGGACAGGCCTTACTATGGCTACACCTTC,CASSHSSDRPYYGYTF
17,TRBV7-8,TRBJ2-3,.,few,TGTGCCAGCGGTCAGGGAAAAGTAAGGGGCCCCACAGATACGCAGTATTTT,CASGQGKVRGPTDTQYF
15,TRBV7-3,TRBJ2-3,TRBD2,.,TGTGCCAGCAGCTTCAGAGCGGGGGAGGCAGATACGCAGTATTTT,CASSFRAGEADTQYF
15,TRBV6-5,TRBJ2-7,TRBD1,.,TGTGCCAGCAGTTACATGGACAGGAGCTCCTACGAGCAGTACTTC,CASSYMDRSSYEQYF
14,TRBV7-3,TRBJ1-5,.,.,TGTGCCAGCAGCTTAGACGGGGTGGACCAGCCCCAGCATTTT,CASSLDGVDQPQHF
14,TRBV7-9,TRBJ1-2,.,.,TGTGCCAGCAGCCCAACAGGACAGAACTATGGCTACACCTTC,CASSPTGQNYGYTF
14,TRBV25-1,TRBJ2-5,.,.,TGTGCCAGCAGTGGGGGGACTCGACAAGAGACCCAGTACTTC,CASSGGTRQETQYF
15,TRBV5-6,TRBJ1-3,TRBD1,.,TGTGCCAGCAGTCCCGGGACAGGGGTTGGAAACACCATATATTTT,CASSPGTGVGNTIYF
16,TRBV3-1/TRBV3-2,TRBJ2-7,TRBD1,.,TGTGCCAGCAGCCCTGACCGGGACAGAGCCACCTACGAGCAGTACTTC,CASSPDRDRATYEQYF
17,TRBV3-1/TRBV3-2,TRBJ2-2,TRBD2,.,TGTGCCAGCAGCCAGGGCGGACTAGCGGGTCGTACCGGGGAGCTGTTTTTT,CASSQGGLAGRTGELFF
15,TRBV9,TRBJ2-5,TRBD1,.,TGTGCCAGCAGCGCGAGGGACAGGGAACGAGAGACCCAGTACTTC,CASSARDRERETQYF
11,TRBV3-1/TRBV3-2,TRBJ2-3,.,.,TGTGCCAGCAGCCATAGGGGTACGCAGTATTTT,CASSHRGTQYF
13,TRBV18,TRBJ1-4,.,.,TGTGCCAGCTCACCACGTCAGGGCGGAAAACTGTTTTTT,CASSPRQGGKLFF